This T cell receptor (beta chain) was identified in a study of blood T cell repertoires in COVID-19. Study-level information: Sources were T cells, B-cell-depleted T cells, or PBMCs; the material itself was cDNA or gDNA.

The study recruited people aged 18 to 89 years across approximately 25 US areas. Participants reported their clinical history, and cohort assignment relied on those reports. Cohort 3 donors were reported recovered after two negative PCRs, clearance, or symptom resolution. This table comes from immunoSEQ multiplex PCR, and its TCRdb copy is limited to in-frame clones, with some not included. In the table there are 180,000 or so clones, over 75% of which are singletons. This CDR3 region has 12 residues. Germline CDR1 MDHEN, CDR2 SYDVKM. Trimming removed 7 bases from V and 15 bases from J, with 19 bases in between.

Specimen: PBMCs or T cells enriched from blood (not recorded which). The chain has TRBV28 and TRBJ2-1; maybe TRBD1 (5 bases). This clonotype originated in a man aged 45 to 65 who had recovered from COVID-19. The CDR3 loop reads CASTTLGALPFF. In nucleotides, the CDR3 is TGTGCCAGCACTACCCTAGGGGCATTGCCGTTCTTC.